These T cell receptor beta chains were read from a single sample in a study of T cell changes during pregnancy in multiple sclerosis. TCRdb's table, derived via immunoSEQ multiplex PCR, lists solely in-frame clones and lacks some. The sample contains around 28,000 clones, approximately 88% of which appear only once. The specimen was CD4+ T cells from peripheral blood mononuclear cells, collected in the first trimester of pregnancy. The receptors come from a female donor in good health, enrolled as a control in a pregnancy study. Both conserved end residues are part of each CDR3. Fields, in order: clone size, D gene, CDR3 length, V gene, J gene, CDR3 protein, CDR3 DNA. D genes are given only for firm matches. Not every row has a clone size; where given, it reads once, few, many or a size class.

abundance: .; d_gene: TRBD2; len: 14; v_gene: TRBV6-1; j_gene: TRBJ2-3; CDR3aa: CASSGAGGPDTQYF; CDR3nt: TGTGCCAGCAGTGGGGCGGGGGGCCCTGATACGCAGTATTTT
abundance: .; d_gene: .; len: 15; v_gene: TRBV9; j_gene: TRBJ2-7; CDR3aa: CASSVGGGISYEQYF; CDR3nt: TGTGCCAGCAGCGTAGGAGGAGGGATCTCCTACGAGCAGTACTTC
abundance: .; d_gene: TRBD2; len: 15; v_gene: TRBV4-3; j_gene: TRBJ2-7; CDR3aa: CASSQDSLAGGLKYF; CDR3nt: TGCGCCAGCAGCCAAGATTCCCTTGCGGGAGGGCTAAAGTACTTC
abundance: .; d_gene: TRBD2; len: 16; v_gene: TRBV4-1; j_gene: TRBJ2-1; CDR3aa: CASSQTSAGGYNEQFF; CDR3nt: TGCGCCAGCAGCCAGACTAGCGCGGGGGGCTACAATGAGCAGTTCTTC
abundance: once; d_gene: .; len: 13; v_gene: TRBV5-1; j_gene: TRBJ1-3; CDR3aa: CASSRAPGDTIYF; CDR3nt: TGCGCCAGCAGTCGGGCGCCGGGGGACACCATATATTTT
abundance: .; d_gene: TRBD1; len: 15; v_gene: TRBV5-1; j_gene: TRBJ1-4; CDR3aa: CASSFRTGGYEKLFF; CDR3nt: TGCGCCAGCAGCTTCCGGACAGGGGGCTATGAAAAACTGTTTTTT
abundance: .; d_gene: TRBD2; len: 15; v_gene: TRBV29-1; j_gene: TRBJ2-7; CDR3aa: CSVVHRDYPLYEQYF; CDR3nt: TGCAGCGTTGTACACCGGGACTACCCGCTATACGAGCAGTACTTC
abundance: .; d_gene: TRBD1; len: 15; v_gene: TRBV30; j_gene: TRBJ1-6; CDR3aa: CAWSVRQGDSSPLHF; CDR3nt: TGTGCCTGGAGTGTAAGACAGGGCGATTCTTCACCCCTCCACTTT
abundance: .; d_gene: .; len: 16; v_gene: TRBV15; j_gene: TRBJ1-6; CDR3aa: CATSARGNSYNSPLHF; CDR3nt: TGTGCCACCAGCGCTAGAGGGAACTCCTATAATTCACCCCTCCACTTT